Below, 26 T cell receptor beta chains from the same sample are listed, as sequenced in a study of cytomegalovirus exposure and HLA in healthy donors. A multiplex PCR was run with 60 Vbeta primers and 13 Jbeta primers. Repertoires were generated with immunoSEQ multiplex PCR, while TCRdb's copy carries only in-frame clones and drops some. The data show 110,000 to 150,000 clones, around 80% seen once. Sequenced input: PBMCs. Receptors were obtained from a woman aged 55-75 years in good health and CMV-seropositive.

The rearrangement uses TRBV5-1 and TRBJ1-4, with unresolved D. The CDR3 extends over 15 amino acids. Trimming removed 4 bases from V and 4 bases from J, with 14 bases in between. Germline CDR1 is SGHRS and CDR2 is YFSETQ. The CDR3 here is CASSEDPGVNEKLFF. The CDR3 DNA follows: TGCGCCAGCAGCGAGGACCCCGGGGTTAATGAAAAACTGTTTTTT.

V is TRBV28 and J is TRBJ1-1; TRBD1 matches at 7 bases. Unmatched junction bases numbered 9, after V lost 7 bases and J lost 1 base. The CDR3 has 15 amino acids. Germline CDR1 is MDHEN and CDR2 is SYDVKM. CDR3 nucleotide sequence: TGTGCCAGCAACAAGCCAGGGGGTTCGAACACTGAAGCTTTCTTT. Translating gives CASNKPGGSNTEAFF.

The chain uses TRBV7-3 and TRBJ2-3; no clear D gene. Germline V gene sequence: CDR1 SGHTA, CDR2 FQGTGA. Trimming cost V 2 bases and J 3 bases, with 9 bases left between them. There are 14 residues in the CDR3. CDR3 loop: CASSLRHKTDTQYF. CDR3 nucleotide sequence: TGTGCCAGCAGCTTACGACACAAGACAGATACGCAGTATTTT.

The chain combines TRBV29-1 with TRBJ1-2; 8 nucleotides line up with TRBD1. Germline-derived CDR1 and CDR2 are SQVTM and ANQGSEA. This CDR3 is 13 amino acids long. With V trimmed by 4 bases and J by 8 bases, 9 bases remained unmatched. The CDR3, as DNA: TGCAGCGTTGGTTGGGACAGGCCCGACGGCTACACCTTC. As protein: CSVGWDRPDGYTF. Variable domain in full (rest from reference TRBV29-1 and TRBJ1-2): SAVISQKPSRDICQRGTSLTIQCQVDSQVTMMFWYRQQPGQSLTLIATANQGSEATYESGFVIDKFPISRPNLTFSTLTVSNMSPEDSSIYLCSVGWDRPDGYTFGSGTRLTVV.

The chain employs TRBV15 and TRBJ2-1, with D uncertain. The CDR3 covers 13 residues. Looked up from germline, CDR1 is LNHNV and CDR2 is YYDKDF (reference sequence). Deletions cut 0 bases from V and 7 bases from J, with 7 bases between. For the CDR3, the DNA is TGTGCCACCAGCAGAGATAAAGCAAATGAGCAGTTCTTC. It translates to CATSRDKANEQFF.

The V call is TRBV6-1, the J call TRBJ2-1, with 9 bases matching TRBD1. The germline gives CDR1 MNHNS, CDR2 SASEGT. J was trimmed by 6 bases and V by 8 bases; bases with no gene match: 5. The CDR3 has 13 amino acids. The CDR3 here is CASEDRGRNEQFF. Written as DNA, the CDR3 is TGTGCCAGCGAGGACAGGGGACGCAATGAGCAGTTCTTC.

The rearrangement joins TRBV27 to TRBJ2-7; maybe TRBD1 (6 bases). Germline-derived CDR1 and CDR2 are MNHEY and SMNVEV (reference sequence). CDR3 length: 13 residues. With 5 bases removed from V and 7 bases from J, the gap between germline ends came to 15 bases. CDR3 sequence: CASSTLQGWEQYF. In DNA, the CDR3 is TGTGCCAGCAGTACCCTACAGGGATGGGAGCAGTACTTC.

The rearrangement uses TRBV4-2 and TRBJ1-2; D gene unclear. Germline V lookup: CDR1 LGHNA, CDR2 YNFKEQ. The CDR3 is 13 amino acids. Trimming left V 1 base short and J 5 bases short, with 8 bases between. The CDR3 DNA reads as TGTGCCAGCAGCCAAGGGCCGGAGTATGGCTACACCTTC. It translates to CASSQGPEYGYTF.

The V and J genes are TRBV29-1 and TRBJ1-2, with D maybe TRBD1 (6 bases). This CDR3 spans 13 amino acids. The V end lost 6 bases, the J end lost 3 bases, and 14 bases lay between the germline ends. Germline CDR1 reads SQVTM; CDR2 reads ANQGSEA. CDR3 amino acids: CSVEGGGDYGYTF. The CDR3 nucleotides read TGCAGCGTGGAGGGAGGGGGGGACTATGGCTACACCTTC. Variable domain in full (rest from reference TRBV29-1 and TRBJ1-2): SAVISQKPSRDICQRGTSLTIQCQVDSQVTMMFWYRQQPGQSLTLIATANQGSEATYESGFVIDKFPISRPNLTFSTLTVSNMSPEDSSIYLCSVEGGGDYGYTFGSGTRLTVV.

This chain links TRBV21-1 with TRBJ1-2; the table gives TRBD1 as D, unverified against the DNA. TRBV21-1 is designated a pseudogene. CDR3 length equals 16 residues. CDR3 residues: CASSRERQGTGYGYTF. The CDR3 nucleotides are TGTGCCAGCAGCAGAGAGCGACAGGGGACGGGCTATGGCTACACCTTC.

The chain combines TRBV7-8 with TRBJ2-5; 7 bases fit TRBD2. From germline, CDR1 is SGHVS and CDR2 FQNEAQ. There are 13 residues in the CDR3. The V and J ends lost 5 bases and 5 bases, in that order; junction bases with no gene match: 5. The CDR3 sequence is CASSRGSGETQYF. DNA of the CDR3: TGTGCCAGCAGCCGCGGGAGTGGGGAGACCCAGTACTTC.

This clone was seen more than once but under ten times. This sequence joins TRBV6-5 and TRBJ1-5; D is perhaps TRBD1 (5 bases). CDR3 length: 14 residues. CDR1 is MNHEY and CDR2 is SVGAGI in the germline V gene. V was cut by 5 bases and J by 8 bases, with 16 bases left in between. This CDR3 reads CASSESWGLEPQHF. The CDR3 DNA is TGTGCCAGCAGTGAATCTTGGGGACTGGAGCCCCAGCATTTT.

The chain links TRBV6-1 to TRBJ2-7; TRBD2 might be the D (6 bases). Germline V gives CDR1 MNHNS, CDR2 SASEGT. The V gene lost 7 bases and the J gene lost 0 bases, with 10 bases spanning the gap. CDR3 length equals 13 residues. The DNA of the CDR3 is TGTGCCAGCACTACGGACTACTCCTACGAGCAGTACTTC. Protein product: CASTTDYSYEQYF.

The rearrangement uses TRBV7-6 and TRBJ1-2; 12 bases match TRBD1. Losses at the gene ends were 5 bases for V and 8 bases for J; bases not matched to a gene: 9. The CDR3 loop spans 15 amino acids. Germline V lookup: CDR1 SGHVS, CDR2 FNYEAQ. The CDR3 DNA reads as TGTGCCAGCAGCGCAAGTCCGGGACAGGGGGCGGGCTACACCTTC. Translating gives CASSASPGQGAGYTF.

The CDR3 coding sequence is TGTGCCAGCTCAGGGGGGGACAGGGGAACCTACGAGCAGTACTTC. Protein product: CASSGGDRGTYEQYF. The chain has TRBV18 and TRBJ2-7; 10 bases map to TRBD1. This CDR3 has 15 amino acids. V lost 5 bases to trimming and J lost 2 bases; unmatched junction nucleotides: 6. Germline-derived CDR1 and CDR2 are KGHSH and LQKENI.

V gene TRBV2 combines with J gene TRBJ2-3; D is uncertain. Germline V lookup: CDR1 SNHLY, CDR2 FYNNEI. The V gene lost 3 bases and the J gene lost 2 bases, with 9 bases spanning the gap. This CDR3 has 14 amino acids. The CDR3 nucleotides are TGTGCCAGCAGTGAGCACAGAGCCACAGATACGCAGTATTTT. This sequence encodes CASSEHRATDTQYF.

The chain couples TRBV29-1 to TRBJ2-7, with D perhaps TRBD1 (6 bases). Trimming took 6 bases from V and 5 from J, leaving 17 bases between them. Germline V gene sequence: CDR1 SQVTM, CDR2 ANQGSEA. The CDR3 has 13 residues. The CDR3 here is CSVQRGSKDEQYF. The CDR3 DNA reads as TGCAGCGTCCAAAGGGGGTCCAAGGACGAGCAGTACTTC.

CDR3 residues: CASSQAGTGGYEQYF. CDR3 coding DNA: TGTGCCAGTAGCCAAGCCGGGACAGGGGGATACGAGCAGTACTTC. This sequence joins TRBV19 and TRBJ2-7; TRBD1 aligns across 11 bases. CDR1 and CDR2 from the germline V gene are LNHDA and SQIVND (reference sequence). The trim removed 6 bases at V and 4 bases at J, leaving 8 bases unmatched. The CDR3 spans 15 residues.

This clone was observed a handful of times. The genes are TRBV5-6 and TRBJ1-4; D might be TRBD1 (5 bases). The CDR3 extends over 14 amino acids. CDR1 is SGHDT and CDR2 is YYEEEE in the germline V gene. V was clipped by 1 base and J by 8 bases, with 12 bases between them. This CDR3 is CASSLWAGPEKLFF. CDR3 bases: TGTGCCAGCAGCTTGTGGGCAGGGCCGGAAAAACTGTTTTTT.

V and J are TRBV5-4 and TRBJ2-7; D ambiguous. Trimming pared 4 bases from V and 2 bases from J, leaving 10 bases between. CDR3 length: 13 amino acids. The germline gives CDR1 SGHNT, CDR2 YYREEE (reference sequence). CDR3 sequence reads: CASSEAPAYEQYF. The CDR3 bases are TGTGCCAGCAGCGAAGCGCCTGCCTACGAGCAGTACTTC.

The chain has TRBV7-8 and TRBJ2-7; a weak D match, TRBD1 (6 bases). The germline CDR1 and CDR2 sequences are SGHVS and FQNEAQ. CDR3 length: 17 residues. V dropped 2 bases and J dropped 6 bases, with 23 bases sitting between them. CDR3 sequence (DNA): TGTGCCAGCAGCTTATCGGGTATGGACAGCCGAACCCTCGAGCAGTACTTC. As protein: CASSLSGMDSRTLEQYF.

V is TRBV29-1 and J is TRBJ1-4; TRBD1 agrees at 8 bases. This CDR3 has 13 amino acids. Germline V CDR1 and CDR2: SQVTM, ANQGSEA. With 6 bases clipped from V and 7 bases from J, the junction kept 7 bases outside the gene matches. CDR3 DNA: TGCAGCGTCGGAACAGGGGGAGGTGAAAAACTGTTTTTT. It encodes CSVGTGGGEKLFF.

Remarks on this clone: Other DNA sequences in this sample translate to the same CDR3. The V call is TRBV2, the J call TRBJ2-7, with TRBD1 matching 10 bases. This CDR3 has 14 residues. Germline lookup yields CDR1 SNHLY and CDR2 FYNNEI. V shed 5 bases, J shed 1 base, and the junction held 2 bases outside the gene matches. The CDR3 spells CASSRDRGSYEQYF. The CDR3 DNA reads TGTGCCAGCAGTAGGGACAGGGGATCCTACGAGCAGTACTTC.

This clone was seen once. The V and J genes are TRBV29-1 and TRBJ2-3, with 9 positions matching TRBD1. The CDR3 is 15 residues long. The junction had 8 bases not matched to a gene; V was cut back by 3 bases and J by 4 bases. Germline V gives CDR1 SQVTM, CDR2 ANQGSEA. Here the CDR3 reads CSVESRDREADTQYF. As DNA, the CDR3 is TGCAGCGTTGAGTCACGGGACAGGGAGGCAGATACGCAGTATTTT.

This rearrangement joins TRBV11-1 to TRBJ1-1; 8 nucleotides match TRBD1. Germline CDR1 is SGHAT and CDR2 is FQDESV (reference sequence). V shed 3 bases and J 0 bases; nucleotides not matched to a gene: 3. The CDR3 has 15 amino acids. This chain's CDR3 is CASSFAGGMNTEAFF. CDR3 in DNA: TGTGCCAGCAGCTTTGCAGGGGGCATGAACACTGAAGCTTTCTTT.

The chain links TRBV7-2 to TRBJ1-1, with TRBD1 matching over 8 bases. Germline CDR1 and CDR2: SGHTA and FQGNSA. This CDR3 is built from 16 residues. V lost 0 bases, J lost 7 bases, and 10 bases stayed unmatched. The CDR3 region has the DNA TGTGCCAGCAGCTTAGCGGCGGGAGACAGGGGCCTTGAAGCTTTCTTT. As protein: CASSLAAGDRGLEAFF.